The next 5 T cell receptor beta chains were all read from a single sample in a study of cytomegalovirus exposure and HLA in healthy donors. The PCR used 60 Vbeta and 13 Jbeta primers. Assay used: immunoSEQ multiplex PCR; TCRdb lists only in-frame clones, some missing. The repertoire holds tens of thousands of clones, with around 73% as singletons. The sample comprised PBMCs. These receptors came from a man in his forties or fifties in good health and CMV-seronegative.

The rearrangement links TRBV25-1 to TRBJ2-5; TRBD1 matches at 7 bases. The CDR3 runs 13 residues. Germline V lookup: CDR1 MGHDK, CDR2 SYGVNS. Trimming at V came to 5 bases and at J to 2 bases, leaving 2 bases not matched to a gene. This CDR3 reads CASSRQGQETQYF. CDR3 nucleotide sequence: TGTGCCAGCAGTCGACAGGGTCAAGAGACCCAGTACTTC.

V is TRBV6-5 and J is TRBJ2-1; no firm D call. The germline V gene encodes CDR1 MNHEY and CDR2 SVGAGI. Trimming took off 2 bases at V and 6 bases at J, with 14 bases between the two ends. The CDR3 totals 15 residues. The CDR3 reads CASSYRPIEINEQFF. Here the CDR3 DNA reads TGTGCCAGCAGTTACCGTCCAATAGAAATCAATGAGCAGTTCTTC.

The genes are TRBV5-1 and TRBJ1-2; 7 bases are a match to TRBD1. This CDR3 region has 15 residues. The germline V gene has CDR1 SGHRS and CDR2 YFSETQ. The J segment lost 5 bases and the V segment lost 0 bases, leaving 7 bases of the junction unmatched. CDR3 coding DNA: TGCGCCAGCAGCTTGGAAGGTCGGGGACAGTATGGCTACACCTTC. Its translation is CASSLEGRGQYGYTF. Complete variable domain (other parts from reference TRBV5-1 and TRBJ1-2): KAGVTQTPRYLIKTRGQQVTLSCSPISGHRSVSWYQQTPGQGLQFLFEYFSETQRNKGNFPGRFSGRQFSNSRSEMNVSTLELGDSALYLCASSLEGRGQYGYTFGSGTRLTVV.

This sequence joins TRBV28 and TRBJ1-1; TRBD1 agrees at 7 bases. The CDR3 has 16 amino acids. Per germline, CDR1 MDHEN and CDR2 SYDVKM. V lost 5 bases to trimming and J lost 0 bases; unmatched junction nucleotides: 9. The CDR3 loop is CASSASTGVLNTEAFF. The DNA for the CDR3 is TGTGCCAGCAGTGCCTCCACAGGGGTCTTGAACACTGAAGCTTTCTTT.

CDR3 DNA sequence: TGTGCCAGCTCAATATCACAGGGGGTGGGTTTCTATGGCTACACCTTC. Its translation: CASSISQGVGFYGYTF. J is TRBJ1-2 and V is TRBV25-1; 8 nucleotides agree with TRBD1. Germline V gene data show CDR1 as MGHDK and CDR2 as SYGVNS. V gave up 8 bases and J gave up 4 bases; unmatched junction bases: 15. CDR3 length: 16 amino acids.